This passage covers 14 T cell receptor beta chains from one sample sequenced in a study of blood T cells in healthy people across ages. A second about 6 to 12 cycle PCR used barcoded and J-beta primers. MiXCR, run by TCRdb on the 5' RACE reads, gives a single entry per CDR3 protein. The repertoire has hundreds of thousands of distinct CDR3 sequences, around 48% of them found once; the top ten carry around 23%. Sequencing was performed on blood. Receptor source: an elderly man in good health.

CDR3 loop: CASSDPGEIRTEAFF. The DNA for the CDR3 is TGTGCCAGCAGTGACCCAGGGGAGATACGCACTGAAGCTTTCTTT. The rearrangement links TRBV2 to TRBJ1-1; tentative D call: TRBD1 (6 bases). V was clipped by 3 bases and J by 4 bases, with 15 bases between them. Per germline, CDR1 SNHLY and CDR2 FYNNEI. The CDR3 totals 15 residues.

The chain links TRBV5-1 to TRBJ2-2; 7 bases map to TRBD2. The CDR3 loop spans 19 amino acids. The V and J ends lost 3 bases and 1 base, in that order; junction bases with no gene match: 15. CDR1 is SGHRS and CDR2 is YFSETQ in the germline V gene. The CDR3 region is CASSSSHRRLAENTGELFF. CDR3 bases: TGCGCCAGCAGCTCCTCACATAGGCGGCTAGCGGAGAACACCGGGGAGCTGTTTTTT.

The genes are TRBV20-1 and TRBJ1-1; TRBD1 aligns across 7 bases. This CDR3 has 15 amino acids. The J segment lost 0 bases and the V segment lost 5 bases, leaving 9 bases of the junction unmatched. CDR1 is DFQATT and CDR2 is SNEGSKA in the germline V gene (reference sequence). CDR3 nucleotide sequence: TGCAGTGCTCCCCAAACCGGGACAGTGAACACTGAAGCTTTCTTT. This gives the protein CSAPQTGTVNTEAFF.

The rearrangement uses TRBV7-9 and TRBJ2-3, with 8 bases aligning to TRBD1. The CDR3 runs 16 residues. J was trimmed by 5 bases and V by 6 bases; bases with no gene match: 13. Germline V gene lookup returns CDR1 SEHNR and CDR2 FQNEAQ (reference sequence). The chain's CDR3 is CASSSLGTGREDTQYF. CDR3 coding DNA: TGTGCCAGCAGTTCTTTAGGGACAGGACGGGAAGATACGCAGTATTTT.

The rearrangement joins TRBV20-1 to TRBJ2-7, with 7 bases identical to TRBD1. The V gene's germline CDR1 is DFQATT and CDR2 SNEGSKA (reference sequence). V lost 4 bases and J lost 4; bases outside the gene matches: 7. The CDR3 loop spans 13 amino acids. DNA for the CDR3: TGCAGTGCTAAAGGACAGGAGAGTTACGAGCAGTACTTC. Residues: CSAKGQESYEQYF.

This clonotype appeared a few times. The chain combines TRBV3-1 with TRBJ1-2; D is ambiguous. The V gene's germline CDR1 is LGHDT and CDR2 YNNKEL (reference sequence). The CDR3 covers 12 residues. V was shortened by 5 bases and J by 0 bases, with 4 bases between the two germline ends. CDR3 DNA sequence: TGTGCCAGCAGCAACTCTAACTATGGCTACACCTTC. Protein: CASSNSNYGYTF.

V usage is TRBV6-4 and J usage is TRBJ2-3, with TRBD1 matching 9 bases. Germline CDR1 is MRHNA and CDR2 is SNTAGT. The CDR3 loop spans 16 amino acids. Unmatched junction bases numbered 8, after V lost 6 bases and J lost 1 base. CDR3 nucleotides: TGTGCCAGCAGCAAGTTTGGGACAGGGCGCACAGATACGCAGTATTTT. Translation gives CASSKFGTGRTDTQYF.

Only a few counts were recorded for this clonotype. The chain couples TRBV7-2 to TRBJ2-6; 9 nucleotides line up with TRBD1. Germline loops: CDR1 SGHTA, CDR2 FQGNSA. This CDR3 is built from 17 residues. J gave up 1 base and V 1 base, and 2 bases lay outside the gene matches. CDR3 residues: CASSLVGTGSGANVLTF. CDR3 bases: TGTGCCAGCAGCTTAGTTGGGACAGGGTCTGGGGCCAACGTCCTGACTTTC.

V gene TRBV7-3 combines with J gene TRBJ2-7; weak D call: TRBD1 (5 bases). Germline V gene lookup returns CDR1 SGHTA and CDR2 FQGTGA. The CDR3 is made up of 12 amino acids. Trimming took 8 bases from V and 6 from J, leaving 14 bases between them. The CDR3 sequence is CASGQGRGEQYF. The DNA of the CDR3 is TGTGCCAGCGGGCAGGGTAGAGGCGAGCAGTACTTC.

In its sample, this clonotype was seen a few times. V usage is TRBV9 and J usage is TRBJ2-6; D remains ambiguous. The CDR3 spans 15 residues. Germline loops: CDR1 SGDLS, CDR2 YYNGEE. V was cut by 4 bases and J by 1 base, with 9 bases left in between. The CDR3 loop is CASSPTHSGANVLTF. The CDR3 DNA is TGTGCCAGCAGCCCCACCCATTCTGGGGCCAACGTCCTGACTTTC.

The chain couples TRBV7-2 to TRBJ2-4; 9 bases agree with TRBD2. Per the germline V gene, CDR1 is SGHTA and CDR2 is FQGNSA. The junction had 11 bases not matched to a gene; V was cut back by 5 bases and J by 3 bases. There are 17 residues in the CDR3. The CDR3: CASSPTGGAGGKNIQYF. CDR3 DNA sequence: TGTGCCAGCAGCCCAACCGGGGGAGCGGGAGGCAAAAACATTCAGTACTTC. Filled out from reference TRBV7-2 and TRBJ2-4, the complete variable domain reads GAGVSQSPSNKVTEKGKDVELRCDPISGHTALYWYRQSLGQGLEFLIYFQGNSAPDKSGLPSDRFSAERTGGSVSTLTIQRTQQEDSAVYLCASSPTGGAGGKNIQYFGAGTRLSVL.

This clonotype was detected once. Here the CDR3 DNA reads TGTGCCAGCAGATCCACCGCGTGGGTAGAGCAGTACTTC. It specifies CASRSTAWVEQYF. The V gene is TRBV28, the J gene TRBJ2-5; D remains unclear. V lost 6 bases and J lost 11, with 19 bases in between. The CDR3 has 13 amino acids. Germline V gives CDR1 MDHEN, CDR2 SYDVKM.

This clonotype was detected a few times. The chain joins TRBV4-3 to TRBJ2-3, with TRBD2 matching over 8 bases. The CDR3 totals 15 residues. V shed 4 bases, J shed 5 bases, and the junction held 8 bases outside the gene matches. The germline V gene has CDR1 LGHNA and CDR2 YSLEER. CDR3 sequence (DNA): TGCGCCAGCAGCCCCGGAAGCGGGGGCGGAGATACGCAGTATTTT. Translation gives CASSPGSGGGDTQYF.

The V and J genes are TRBV5-1 and TRBJ2-3; D is ambiguous. V was pared by 4 bases and J by 0 bases, with 15 bases between. In germline, CDR1 is SGHRS, CDR2 YFSETQ. This CDR3 is built from 16 residues. The CDR3 coding sequence is TGCGCCAGCAGCCCCAGGACCGGTACTAGCACAGATACGCAGTATTTT. This gives the protein CASSPRTGTSTDTQYF.